The 6 T cell receptor beta chains listed next were all sequenced from one sample in a study of Graves' ophthalmopathy and Graves' hyperthyroidism. Amplification of the TCR beta CDR3 regions used RNA transcripts (as template). HTBI-primed first-round RT-PCR preceded second-round multiplex PCR. TCRdb called the multiplex PCR reads again in MiXCR, with one record for every CDR3 protein. The data show about 620,000 distinct CDR3 sequences, with 22% seen just once and 7.1% held by the top ten. Sequenced: peripheral blood. These receptors all stem from a woman aged 18 to 35 with stable Graves' hyperthyroidism. Some clones in this sample may be carry-over from other donors' samples.

The chain joins TRBV6-2 or TRBV6-3 to TRBJ1-5; D may be TRBD1 (5 bases). Germline V CDR1 and CDR2: MNHEY, SVGEGT. The V end was cut by 2 bases, the J end by 4 bases, with 12 bases between. This CDR3 comprises 15 residues. The CDR3 here is CASSYRGVENQPQHF. In DNA, the CDR3 is TGTGCCAGCAGTTACCGGGGGGTGGAAAATCAGCCCCAGCATTTT.

The chain links TRBV28 to TRBJ2-4; D tentatively fits TRBD1 or TRBD2 (7 bases each). From germline, CDR1 is MDHEN and CDR2 SYDVKM. The CDR3 runs to 14 residues. V was pared by 3 bases and J by 6 bases, with 12 bases between. The CDR3 DNA follows: TGTGCCAGCAGTTTTGTCAGGGGGGGAAACATTCAGTACTTC. It codes for CASSFVRGGNIQYF.

The rearrangement links TRBV29-1 to TRBJ2-7; TRBD1 matches 8 bases. Germline V gene lookup returns CDR1 SQVTM and CDR2 ANQGSEA. The CDR3 loop spans 14 amino acids. Germline trimming cut 0 bases from V and 3 bases from J; bases unmatched to any gene: 4. CDR3 sequence: CSVEDSDRGYEQYF. The DNA for the CDR3 is TGCAGCGTTGAAGATAGTGACAGGGGCTACGAGCAGTACTTC.

Turning to this clonotype: Being one base from a much bigger clone, this may be a read error. This chain connects TRBV6-2 or TRBV6-3 to TRBJ2-5; D might be TRBD2 (6 bases). Germline assignment: CDR1 MNHEY and CDR2 SVGEGT. V was clipped by 6 bases and J by 2 bases, with 22 bases between them. The CDR3 totals 17 residues. The DNA for the CDR3 is TGTGCCAGCAGGCCAAAGACTAACGGGAGCCCTCAAGAGACCCAGTACTTC. Protein: CASRPKTNGSPQETQYF.

This clonotype was counted ten times or more. The chain is built from TRBV7-2 and TRBJ2-5, with 9 bases that match TRBD1. Trimming cost V 5 bases and J 4 bases; bases outside gene matches: 8. The CDR3 has 15 residues. Germline V gene lookup returns CDR1 SGHTA and CDR2 FQGNSA. CDR3 loop: CASSQTGGVGETQYF. CDR3 coding DNA: TGTGCCAGCAGCCAGACAGGGGGGGTAGGAGAGACCCAGTACTTC.

V gene TRBV2 combines with J gene TRBJ1-2; no definite D call. Trimming cost V 7 bases and J 4 bases, with 13 bases left between them. This CDR3 is built from 13 residues. Germline V lookup: CDR1 SNHLY, CDR2 FYNNEI. This CDR3 is CASKETTIYGYTF. The CDR3 DNA reads TGTGCCAGCAAGGAGACGACCATCTATGGCTACACCTTC.